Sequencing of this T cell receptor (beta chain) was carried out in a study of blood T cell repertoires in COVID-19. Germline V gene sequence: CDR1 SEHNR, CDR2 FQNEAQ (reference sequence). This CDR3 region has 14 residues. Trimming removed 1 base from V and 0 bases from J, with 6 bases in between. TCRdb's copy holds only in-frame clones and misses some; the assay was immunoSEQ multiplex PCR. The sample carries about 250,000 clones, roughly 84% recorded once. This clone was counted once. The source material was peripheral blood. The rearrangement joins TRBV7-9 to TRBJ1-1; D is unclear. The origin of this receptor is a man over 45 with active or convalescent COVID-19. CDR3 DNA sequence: TGTGCCAGCAGCTTAGTAAACATGAACACTGAAGCTTTCTTT. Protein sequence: CASSLVNMNTEAFF.